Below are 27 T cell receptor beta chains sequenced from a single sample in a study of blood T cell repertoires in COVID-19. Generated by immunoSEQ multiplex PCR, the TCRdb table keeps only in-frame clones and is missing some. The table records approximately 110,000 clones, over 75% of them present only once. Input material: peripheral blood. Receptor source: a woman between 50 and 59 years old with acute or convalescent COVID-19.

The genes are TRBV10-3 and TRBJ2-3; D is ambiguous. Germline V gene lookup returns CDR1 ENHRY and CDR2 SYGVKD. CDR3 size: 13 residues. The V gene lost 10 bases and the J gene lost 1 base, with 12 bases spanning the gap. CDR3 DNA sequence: TGTGCCACCCTACTCTCCGGCACAGATACGCAGTATTTT. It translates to CATLLSGTDTQYF.

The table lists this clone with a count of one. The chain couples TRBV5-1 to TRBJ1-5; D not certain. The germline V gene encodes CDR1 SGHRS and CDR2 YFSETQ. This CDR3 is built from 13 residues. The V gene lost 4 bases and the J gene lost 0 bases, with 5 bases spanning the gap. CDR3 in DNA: TGCGCCAGCAGCAGAGATAGCAATCAGCCCCAGCATTTT. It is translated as CASSRDSNQPQHF.

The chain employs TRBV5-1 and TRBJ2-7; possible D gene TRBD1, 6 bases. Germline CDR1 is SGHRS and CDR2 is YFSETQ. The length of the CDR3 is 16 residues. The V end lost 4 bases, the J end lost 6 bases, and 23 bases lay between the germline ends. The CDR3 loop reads CASSPNLRLGGGEQYF. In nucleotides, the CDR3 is TGCGCCAGCAGCCCCAACCTAAGGCTAGGGGGTGGCGAGCAGTACTTC.

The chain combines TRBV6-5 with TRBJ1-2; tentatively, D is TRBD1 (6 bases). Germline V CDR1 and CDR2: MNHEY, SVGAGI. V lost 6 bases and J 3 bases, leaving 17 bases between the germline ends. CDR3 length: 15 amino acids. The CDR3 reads CASSPSYREHYGYTF. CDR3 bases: TGTGCCAGCAGCCCCTCCTACAGGGAACACTATGGCTACACCTTC.

CDR3 DNA: TGTGCCAGTTCAAACCCTGCACTTATCAAAAACATTCAGTACTTC. The encoded protein is CASSNPALIKNIQYF. V usage is TRBV18 and J usage is TRBJ2-4; D is ambiguous. The germline CDR1 and CDR2 sequences are KGHSH and LQKENI. V lost 9 bases, J lost 3 bases, and 18 bases lay in between. The length of the CDR3 is 15 residues.

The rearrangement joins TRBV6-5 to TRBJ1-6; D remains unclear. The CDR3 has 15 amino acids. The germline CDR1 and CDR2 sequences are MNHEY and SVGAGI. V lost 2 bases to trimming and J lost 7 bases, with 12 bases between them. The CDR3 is CASSYGTLHNSPLHF. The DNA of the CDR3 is TGTGCCAGCAGTTACGGCACCCTGCACAATTCACCCCTCCACTTT.

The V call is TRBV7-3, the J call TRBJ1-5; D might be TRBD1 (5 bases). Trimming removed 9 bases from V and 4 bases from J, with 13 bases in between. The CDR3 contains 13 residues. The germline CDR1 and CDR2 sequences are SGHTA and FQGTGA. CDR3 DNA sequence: TGTGCCAGTGCCGCGGGGGGTAATCAGCCCCAGCATTTT. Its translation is CASAAGGNQPQHF. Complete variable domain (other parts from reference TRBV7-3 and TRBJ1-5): GAGVSQTPSNKVTEKGKYVELRCDPISGHTALYWYRQSLGQGPEFLIYFQGTGAADDSGLPNDRFFAVRPEGSVSTLKIQRTERGDSAVYLCASAAGGNQPQHFGDGTRLSIL.

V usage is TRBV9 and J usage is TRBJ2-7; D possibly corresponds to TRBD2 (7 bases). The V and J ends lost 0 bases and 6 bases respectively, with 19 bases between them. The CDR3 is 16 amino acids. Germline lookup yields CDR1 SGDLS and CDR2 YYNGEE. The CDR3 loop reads CASSVALGGPGVEQYF. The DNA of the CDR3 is TGTGCCAGCAGCGTAGCTCTGGGGGGGCCGGGGGTCGAGCAGTACTTC.

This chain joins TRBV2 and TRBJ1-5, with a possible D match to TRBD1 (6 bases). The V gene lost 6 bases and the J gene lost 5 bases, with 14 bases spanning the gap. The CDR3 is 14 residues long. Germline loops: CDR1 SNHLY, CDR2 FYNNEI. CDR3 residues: CASRGDIGYQPQHF. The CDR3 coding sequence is TGTGCCAGCAGGGGGGACATCGGGTATCAGCCCCAGCATTTT.

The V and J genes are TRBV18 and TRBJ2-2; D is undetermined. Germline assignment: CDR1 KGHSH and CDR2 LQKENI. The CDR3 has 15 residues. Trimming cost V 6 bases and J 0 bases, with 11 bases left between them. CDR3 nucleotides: TGTGCCAGCTCTCTATACCCCGCGAACACCGGGGAGCTGTTTTTT. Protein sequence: CASSLYPANTGELFF. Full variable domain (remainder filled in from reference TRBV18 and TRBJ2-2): NAGVMQNPRHLVRRRGQEARLRCSPMKGHSHVYWYRQLPEEGLKFMVYLQKENIIDESGMPKERFSAEFPKEGPSILRIQQVVRGDSAAYFCASSLYPANTGELFFGEGSRLTVL.

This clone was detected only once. The CDR3 DNA sequence: TGTGCCAGCAGCGTACGTTTGAACACTGAAGCTTTCTTT. Residues: CASSVRLNTEAFF. The chain has TRBV9 and TRBJ1-1; D is uncertain. Per germline, CDR1 SGDLS and CDR2 YYNGEE. The CDR3 runs 13 residues. Deletions cut 1 base from V and 0 bases from J, with 4 bases between.

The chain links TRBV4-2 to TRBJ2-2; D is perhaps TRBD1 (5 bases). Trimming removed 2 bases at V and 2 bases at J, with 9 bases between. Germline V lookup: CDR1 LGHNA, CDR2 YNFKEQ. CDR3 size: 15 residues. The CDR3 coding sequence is TGTGCCAGCAGCCAAACAGGACATAACACCGGGGAGCTGTTTTTT. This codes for CASSQTGHNTGELFF.

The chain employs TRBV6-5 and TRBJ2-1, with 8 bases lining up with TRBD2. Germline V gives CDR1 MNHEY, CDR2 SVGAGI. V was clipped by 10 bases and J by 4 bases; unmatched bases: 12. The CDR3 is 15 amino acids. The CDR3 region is CATGAGGAFYNEQFF. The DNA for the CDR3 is TGTGCCACCGGGGCCGGGGGGGCTTTTTACAATGAGCAGTTCTTC.

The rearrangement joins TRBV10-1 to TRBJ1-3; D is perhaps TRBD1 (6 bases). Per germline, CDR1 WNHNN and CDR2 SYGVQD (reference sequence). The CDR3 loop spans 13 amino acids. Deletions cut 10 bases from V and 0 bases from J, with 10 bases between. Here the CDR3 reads CATQGSSGNTIYF. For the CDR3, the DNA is TGCGCCACTCAGGGGAGCTCTGGAAACACCATATATTTT.

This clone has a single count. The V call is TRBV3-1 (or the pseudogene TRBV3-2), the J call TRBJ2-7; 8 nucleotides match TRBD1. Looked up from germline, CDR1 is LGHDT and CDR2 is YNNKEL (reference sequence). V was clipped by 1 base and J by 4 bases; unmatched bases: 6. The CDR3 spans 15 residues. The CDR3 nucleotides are TGTGCCAGCAGCCAAGTTACAGGGGGTTTATACGAGCAGTACTTC. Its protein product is CASSQVTGGLYEQYF.

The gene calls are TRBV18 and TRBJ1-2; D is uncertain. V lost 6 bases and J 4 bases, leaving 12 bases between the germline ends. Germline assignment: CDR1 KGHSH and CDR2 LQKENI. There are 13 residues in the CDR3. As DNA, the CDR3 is TGTGCCAGCTCTCTCACGGGATTCTATGGCTACACCTTC. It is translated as CASSLTGFYGYTF.

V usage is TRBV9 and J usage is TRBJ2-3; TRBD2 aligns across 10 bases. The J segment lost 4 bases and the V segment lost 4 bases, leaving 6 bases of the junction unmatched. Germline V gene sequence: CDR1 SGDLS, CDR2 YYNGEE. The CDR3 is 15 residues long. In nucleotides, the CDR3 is TGTGCCAGCAGCACAGCGGGGGGGCTCGCAGATACGCAGTATTTT. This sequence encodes CASSTAGGLADTQYF.

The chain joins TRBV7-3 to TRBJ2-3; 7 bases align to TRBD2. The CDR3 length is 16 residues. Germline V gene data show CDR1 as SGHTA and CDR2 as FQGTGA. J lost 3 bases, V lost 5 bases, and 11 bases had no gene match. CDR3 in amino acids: CASSPDGAGPTDTQYF. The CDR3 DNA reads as TGTGCCAGCAGCCCTGACGGAGCGGGACCTACAGATACGCAGTATTTT.

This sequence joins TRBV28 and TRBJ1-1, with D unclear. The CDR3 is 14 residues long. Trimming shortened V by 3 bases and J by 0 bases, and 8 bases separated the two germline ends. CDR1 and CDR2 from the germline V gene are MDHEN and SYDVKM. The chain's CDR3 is CASSLEAMNTEAFF. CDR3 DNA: TGTGCCAGCAGTTTGGAGGCTATGAACACTGAAGCTTTCTTT.

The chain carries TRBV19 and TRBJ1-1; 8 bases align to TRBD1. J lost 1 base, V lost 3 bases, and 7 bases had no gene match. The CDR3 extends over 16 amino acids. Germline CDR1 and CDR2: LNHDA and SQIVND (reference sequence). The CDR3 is CASSMGAQGENTEAFF. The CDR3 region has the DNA TGTGCCAGTAGTATGGGGGCACAGGGGGAGAACACTGAAGCTTTCTTT.

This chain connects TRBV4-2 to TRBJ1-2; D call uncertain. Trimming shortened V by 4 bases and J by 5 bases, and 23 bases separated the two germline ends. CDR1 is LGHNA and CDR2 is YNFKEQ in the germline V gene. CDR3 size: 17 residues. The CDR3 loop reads CASSRVRASGTTYGYTF. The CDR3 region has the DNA TGTGCCAGCAGCCGAGTAAGGGCAAGCGGCACTACATATGGCTACACCTTC.

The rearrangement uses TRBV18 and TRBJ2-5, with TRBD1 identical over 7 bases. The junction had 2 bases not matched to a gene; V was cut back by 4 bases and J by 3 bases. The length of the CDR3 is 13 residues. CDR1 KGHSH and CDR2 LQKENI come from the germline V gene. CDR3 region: CASSRTGEETQYF. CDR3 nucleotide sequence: TGTGCCAGCTCACGGACAGGTGAAGAGACCCAGTACTTC.

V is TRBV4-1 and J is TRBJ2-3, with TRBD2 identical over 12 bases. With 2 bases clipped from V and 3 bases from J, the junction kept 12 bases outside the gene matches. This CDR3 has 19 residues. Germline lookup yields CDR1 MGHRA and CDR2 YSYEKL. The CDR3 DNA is TGCGCCAGCAGCCAAATTAAGACTAGCGGGGGCGTAAGTACAGATACGCAGTATTTT. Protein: CASSQIKTSGGVSTDTQYF.

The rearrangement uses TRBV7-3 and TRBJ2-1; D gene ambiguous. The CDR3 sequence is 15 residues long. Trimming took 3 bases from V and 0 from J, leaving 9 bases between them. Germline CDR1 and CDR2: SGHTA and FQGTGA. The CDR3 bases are TGTGCCAGCAGCTTTCAGGCGTACTCCTACAATGAGCAGTTCTTC. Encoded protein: CASSFQAYSYNEQFF.

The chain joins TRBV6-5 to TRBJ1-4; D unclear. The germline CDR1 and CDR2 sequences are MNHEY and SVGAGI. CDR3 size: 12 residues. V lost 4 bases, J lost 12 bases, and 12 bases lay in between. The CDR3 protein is CASSSYRSELFF. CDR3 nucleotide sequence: TGTGCCAGCAGTTCCTACCGATCGGAACTGTTTTTT.

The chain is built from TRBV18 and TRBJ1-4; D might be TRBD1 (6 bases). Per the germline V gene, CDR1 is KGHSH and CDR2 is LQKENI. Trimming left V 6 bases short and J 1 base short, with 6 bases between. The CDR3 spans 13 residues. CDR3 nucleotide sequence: TGTGCCAGCTCGACAGGAACTAATGAAAAACTGTTTTTT. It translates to CASSTGTNEKLFF.

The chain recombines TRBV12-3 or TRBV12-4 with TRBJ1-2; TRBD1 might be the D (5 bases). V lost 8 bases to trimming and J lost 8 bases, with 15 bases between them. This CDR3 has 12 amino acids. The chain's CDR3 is CASPLAGYGYTF. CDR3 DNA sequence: TGTGCCAGCCCACTCGCAGGGTACGGCTACACCTTC.